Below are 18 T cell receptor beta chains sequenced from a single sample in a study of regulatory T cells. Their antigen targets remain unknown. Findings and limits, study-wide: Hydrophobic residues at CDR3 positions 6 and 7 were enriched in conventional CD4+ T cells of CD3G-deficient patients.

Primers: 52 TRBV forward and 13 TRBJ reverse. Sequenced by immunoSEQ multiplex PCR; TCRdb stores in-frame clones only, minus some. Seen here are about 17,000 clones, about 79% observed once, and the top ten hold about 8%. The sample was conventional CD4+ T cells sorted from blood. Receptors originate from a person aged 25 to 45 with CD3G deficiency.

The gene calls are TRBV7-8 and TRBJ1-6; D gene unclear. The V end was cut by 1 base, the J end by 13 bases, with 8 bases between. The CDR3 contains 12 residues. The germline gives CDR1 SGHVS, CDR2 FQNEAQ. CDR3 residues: CASSLVRGPLHF. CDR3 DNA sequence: TGTGCCAGCAGCTTAGTTCGAGGGCCCCTCCACTTT.

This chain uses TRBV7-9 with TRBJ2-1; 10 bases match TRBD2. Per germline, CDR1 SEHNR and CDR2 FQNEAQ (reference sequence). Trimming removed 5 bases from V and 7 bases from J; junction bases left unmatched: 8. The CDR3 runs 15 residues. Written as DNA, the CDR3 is TGTGCCAGCAGCACGTCTAGCGGGAGTGTGAATGAGCAGTTCTTC. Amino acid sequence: CASSTSSGSVNEQFF.

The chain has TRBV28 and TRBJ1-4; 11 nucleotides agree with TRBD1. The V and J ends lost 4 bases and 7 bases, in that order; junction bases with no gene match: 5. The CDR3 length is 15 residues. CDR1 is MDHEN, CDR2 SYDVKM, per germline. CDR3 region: CASSSAGTGGEKLFF. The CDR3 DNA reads TGTGCCAGCAGTTCCGCCGGGACAGGGGGTGAAAAACTGTTTTTT.

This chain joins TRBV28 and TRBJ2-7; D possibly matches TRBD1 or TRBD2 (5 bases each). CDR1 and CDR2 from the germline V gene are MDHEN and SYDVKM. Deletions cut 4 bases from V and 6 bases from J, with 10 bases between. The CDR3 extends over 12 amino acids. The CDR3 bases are TGTGCCAGCAGTTCCGGGACGCGCGAGCAGTACTTC. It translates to CASSSGTREQYF.

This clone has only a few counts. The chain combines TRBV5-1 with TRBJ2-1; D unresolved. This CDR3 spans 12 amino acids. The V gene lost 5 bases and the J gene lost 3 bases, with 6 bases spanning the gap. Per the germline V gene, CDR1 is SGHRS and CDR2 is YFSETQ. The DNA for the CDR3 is TGCGCCAGCAGAATGGGCTACAATGAGCAGTTCTTC. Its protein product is CASRMGYNEQFF.

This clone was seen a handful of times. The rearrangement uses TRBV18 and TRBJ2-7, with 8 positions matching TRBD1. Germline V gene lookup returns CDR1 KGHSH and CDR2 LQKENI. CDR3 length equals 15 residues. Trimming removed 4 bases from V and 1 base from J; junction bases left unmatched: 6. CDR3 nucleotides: TGTGCCAGCTCACTGGGGGACAGGTCTTCCTACGAGCAGTACTTC. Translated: CASSLGDRSSYEQYF.

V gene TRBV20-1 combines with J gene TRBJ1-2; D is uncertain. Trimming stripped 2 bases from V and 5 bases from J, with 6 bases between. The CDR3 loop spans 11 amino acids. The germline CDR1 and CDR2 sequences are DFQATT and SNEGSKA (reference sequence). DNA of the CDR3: TGCAGTGCTAGAAAAGGATATGGCTACACCTTC. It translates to CSARKGYGYTF.

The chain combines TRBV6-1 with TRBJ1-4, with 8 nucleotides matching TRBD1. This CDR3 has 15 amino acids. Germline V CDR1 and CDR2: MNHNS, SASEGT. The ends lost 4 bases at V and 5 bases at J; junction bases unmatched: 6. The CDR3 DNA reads TGTGCCAGCAGTGGTCGCCAGGGGGCGAATGAAAAACTGTTTTTT. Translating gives CASSGRQGANEKLFF.

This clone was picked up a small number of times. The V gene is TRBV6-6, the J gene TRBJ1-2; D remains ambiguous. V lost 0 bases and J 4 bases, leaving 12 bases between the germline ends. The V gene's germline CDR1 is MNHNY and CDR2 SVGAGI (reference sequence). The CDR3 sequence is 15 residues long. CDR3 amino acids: CASSYSRSVAYGYTF. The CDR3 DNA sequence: TGTGCCAGCAGTTACTCGAGGTCAGTGGCCTATGGCTACACCTTC.

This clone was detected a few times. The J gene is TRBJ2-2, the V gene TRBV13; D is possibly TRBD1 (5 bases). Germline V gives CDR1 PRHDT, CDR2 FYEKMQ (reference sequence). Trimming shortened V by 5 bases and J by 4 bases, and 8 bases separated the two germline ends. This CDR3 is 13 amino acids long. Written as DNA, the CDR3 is TGTGCCAGCAGCAGGGGAAGCACCGGGGAGCTGTTTTTT. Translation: CASSRGSTGELFF.

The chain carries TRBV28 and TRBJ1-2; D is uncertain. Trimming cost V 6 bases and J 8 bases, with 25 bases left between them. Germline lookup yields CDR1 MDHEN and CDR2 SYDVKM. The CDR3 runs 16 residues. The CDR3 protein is CASRSTSGRTSTGYTF. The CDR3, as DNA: TGTGCCAGCAGGTCGACTTCAGGACGGACCTCTACCGGCTACACCTTC.

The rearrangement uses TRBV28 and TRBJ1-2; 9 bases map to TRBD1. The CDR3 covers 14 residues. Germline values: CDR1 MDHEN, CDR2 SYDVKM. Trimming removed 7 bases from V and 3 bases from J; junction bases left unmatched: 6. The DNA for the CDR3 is TGTGCCAGCACAAGGGACAGGGTACACTATGGCTACACCTTC. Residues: CASTRDRVHYGYTF.

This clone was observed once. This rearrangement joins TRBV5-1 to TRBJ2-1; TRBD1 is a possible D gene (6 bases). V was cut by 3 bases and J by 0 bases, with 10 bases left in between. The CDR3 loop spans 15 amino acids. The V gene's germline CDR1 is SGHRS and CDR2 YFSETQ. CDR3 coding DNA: TGCGCCAGCAGCTCCACAGGGAGCTCCTACAATGAGCAGTTCTTC. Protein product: CASSSTGSSYNEQFF.

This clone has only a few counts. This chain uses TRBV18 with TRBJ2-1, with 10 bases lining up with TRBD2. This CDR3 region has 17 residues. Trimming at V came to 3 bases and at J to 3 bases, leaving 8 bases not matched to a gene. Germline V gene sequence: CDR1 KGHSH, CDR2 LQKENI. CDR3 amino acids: CASSPSSGRKHYNEQFF. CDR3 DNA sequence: TGTGCCAGCTCACCCTCTAGCGGGAGAAAACACTACAATGAGCAGTTCTTC.

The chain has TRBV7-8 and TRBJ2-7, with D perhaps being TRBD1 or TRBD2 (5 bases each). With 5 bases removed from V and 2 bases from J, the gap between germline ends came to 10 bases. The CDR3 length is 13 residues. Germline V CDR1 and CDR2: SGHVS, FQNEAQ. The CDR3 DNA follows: TGTGCCAGCAGCCAGGGACCCGCCTACGAGCAGTACTTC. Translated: CASSQGPAYEQYF.

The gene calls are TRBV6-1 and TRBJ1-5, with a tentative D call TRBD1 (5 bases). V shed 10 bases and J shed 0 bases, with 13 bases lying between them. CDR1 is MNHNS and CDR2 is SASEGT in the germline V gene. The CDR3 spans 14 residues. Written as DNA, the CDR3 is TGTGCCACCCGGGACGCTCATAGCAATCAGCCCCAGCATTTT. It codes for CATRDAHSNQPQHF.

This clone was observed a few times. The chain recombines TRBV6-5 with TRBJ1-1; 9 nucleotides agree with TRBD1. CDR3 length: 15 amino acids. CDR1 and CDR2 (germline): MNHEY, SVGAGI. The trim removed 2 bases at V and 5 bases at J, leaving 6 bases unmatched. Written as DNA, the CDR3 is TGTGCCAGCAGTTACCTGGGACAGGGTAAGACTGAAGCTTTCTTT. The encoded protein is CASSYLGQGKTEAFF.

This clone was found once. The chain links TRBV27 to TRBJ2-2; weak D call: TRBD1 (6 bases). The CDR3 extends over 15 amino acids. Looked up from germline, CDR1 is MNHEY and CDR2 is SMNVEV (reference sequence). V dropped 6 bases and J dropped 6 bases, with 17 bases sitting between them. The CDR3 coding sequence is TGTGCCAGCAGCTTGGACAGAGGAGTTCCCGGGGAGCTGTTTTTT. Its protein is CASSLDRGVPGELFF.